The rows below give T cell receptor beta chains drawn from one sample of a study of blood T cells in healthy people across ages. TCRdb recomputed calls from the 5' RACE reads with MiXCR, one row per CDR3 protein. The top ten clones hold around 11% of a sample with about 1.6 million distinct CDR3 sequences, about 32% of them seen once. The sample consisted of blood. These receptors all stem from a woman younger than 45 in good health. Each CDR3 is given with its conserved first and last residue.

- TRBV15 CATSRARGGTQYF
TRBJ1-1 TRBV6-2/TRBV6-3 CASSRGHMNTEAFF
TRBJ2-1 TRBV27 CASSPGAPPNEQFF
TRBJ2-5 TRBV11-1 CASSFGPLGGAETQYF
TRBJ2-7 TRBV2 CASRGIKVSQYF
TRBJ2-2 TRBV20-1 CSARDRWKQGTGELFF
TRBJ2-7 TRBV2 CASFRQGPTREQYF
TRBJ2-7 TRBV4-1 CASSQDRAGSEQYF
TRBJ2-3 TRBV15 CATSRAPFSSGSQDTQYF
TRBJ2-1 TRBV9 CASSTRGSGTNSYNEQFF
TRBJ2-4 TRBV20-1 CSARSLSGRAKNIQYF
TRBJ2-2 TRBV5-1 CASSLDGTAGELFF
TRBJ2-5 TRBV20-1 CSAGGTSGVRETQYF
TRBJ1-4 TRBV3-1 CASSSRDRGLEKLFF
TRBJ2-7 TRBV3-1 CAGSPTWTSGYEQYF
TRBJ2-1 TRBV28 CASSLYDGTLDEQFF
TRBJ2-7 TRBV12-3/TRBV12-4 CASSGGGHRGEQYF
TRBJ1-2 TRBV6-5 CGSRDGNYGYTF
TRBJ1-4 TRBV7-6 CAGIREGTVGEKLFF
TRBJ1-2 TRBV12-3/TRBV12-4 CASSSSEQGSDGYTF
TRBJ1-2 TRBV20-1 CSARDPRGHYGYTF
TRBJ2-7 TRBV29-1 CSVEAGAGVSYEQYF
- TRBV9 CAGTPREAGVHEQYF
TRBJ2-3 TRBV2 CASKYGRTTDTQYF
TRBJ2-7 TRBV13 CASSPQTGIEQYF
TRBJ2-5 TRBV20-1 CSAGLAETQYF
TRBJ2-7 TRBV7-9 CASSPDRARGEQYF
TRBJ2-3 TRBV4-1 CASSPRTGGEDTQYF
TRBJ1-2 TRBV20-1 CSAADRGVRYTF